The clone carrying this T cell receptor beta chain turned up a few times. Its target is unknown. The data are from a study of shared clonotypes between healthy human individuals. Study-level results: Generally, naive subsets came out with larger estimated richness than memory subsets.

Germline lookup yields CDR1 WSHSY and CDR2 SAAADI. The CDR3 is 16 amino acids. With 4 bases clipped from V and 4 bases from J, the junction kept 11 bases outside the gene matches. Using immunoSEQ multiplex PCR, the repertoire was profiled, and TCRdb retains in-frame clones only, with some absent. The sample includes about 1 million clones, about 74% of them seen just once. Sequenced material: memory CD4+ T cells sorted from blood. This sample's subset: CD45RA-negative fraction. This sequence was found in a young man in good health. The V and J genes are TRBV10-2 and TRBJ1-1, with 8 bases aligning to TRBD1. The CDR3 DNA follows: TGCGCCAGCAGTGTCGAAACGACAGGGGTCGCCACTGAAGCTTTCTTT. This encodes CASSVETTGVATEAFF.